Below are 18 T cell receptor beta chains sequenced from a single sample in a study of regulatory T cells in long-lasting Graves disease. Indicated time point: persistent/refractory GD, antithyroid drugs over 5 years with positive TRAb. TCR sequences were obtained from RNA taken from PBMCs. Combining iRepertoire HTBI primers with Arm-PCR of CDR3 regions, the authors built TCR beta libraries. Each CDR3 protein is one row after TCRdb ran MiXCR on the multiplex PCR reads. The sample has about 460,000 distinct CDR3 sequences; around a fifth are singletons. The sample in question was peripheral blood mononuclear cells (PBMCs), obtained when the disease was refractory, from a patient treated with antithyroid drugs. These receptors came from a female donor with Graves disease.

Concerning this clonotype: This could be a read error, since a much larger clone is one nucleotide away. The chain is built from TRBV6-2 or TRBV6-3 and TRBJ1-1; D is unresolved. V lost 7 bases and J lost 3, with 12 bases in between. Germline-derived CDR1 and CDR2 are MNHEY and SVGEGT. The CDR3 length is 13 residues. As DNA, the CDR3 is TGTGCCAGCACCCGGCAGGCGGACACTGAAGCTTTCTTT. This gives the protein CASTRQADTEAFF.

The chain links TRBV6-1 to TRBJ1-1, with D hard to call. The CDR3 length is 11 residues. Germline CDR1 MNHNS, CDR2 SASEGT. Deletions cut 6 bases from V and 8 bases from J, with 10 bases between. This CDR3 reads CASRSIREAFF. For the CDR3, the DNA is TGTGCCAGCAGATCCATTAGGGAAGCTTTCTTT.

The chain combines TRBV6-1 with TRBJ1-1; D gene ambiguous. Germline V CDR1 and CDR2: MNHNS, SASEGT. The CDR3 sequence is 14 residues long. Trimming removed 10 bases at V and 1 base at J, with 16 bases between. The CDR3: CATHRRAPNTEAFF. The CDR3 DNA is TGTGCCACCCATCGGAGGGCTCCGAACACTGAAGCTTTCTTT.

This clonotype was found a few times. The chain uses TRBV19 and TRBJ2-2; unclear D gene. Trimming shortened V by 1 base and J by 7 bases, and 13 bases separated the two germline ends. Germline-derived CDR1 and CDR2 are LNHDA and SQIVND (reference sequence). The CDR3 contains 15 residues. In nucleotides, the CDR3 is TGTGCCAGTAGTATAGGGACGGAGATTGGCGGGGAGCTGTTTTTT. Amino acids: CASSIGTEIGGELFF.

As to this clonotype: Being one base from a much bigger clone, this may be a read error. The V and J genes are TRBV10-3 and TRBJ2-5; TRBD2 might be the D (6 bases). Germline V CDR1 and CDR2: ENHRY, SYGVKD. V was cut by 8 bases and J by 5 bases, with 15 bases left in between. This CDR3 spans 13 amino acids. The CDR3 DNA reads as TGTGCCATCGAGCGGGTTGATCGGGAGACCCAGTACTTC. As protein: CAIERVDRETQYF.

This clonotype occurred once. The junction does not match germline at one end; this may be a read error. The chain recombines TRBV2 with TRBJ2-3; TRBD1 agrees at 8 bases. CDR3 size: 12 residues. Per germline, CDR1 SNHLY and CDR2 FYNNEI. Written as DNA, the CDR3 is TGCGCGGGACAGGAATTCACAGATACGCAGTATTTT. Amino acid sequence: CAGQEFTDTQYF.

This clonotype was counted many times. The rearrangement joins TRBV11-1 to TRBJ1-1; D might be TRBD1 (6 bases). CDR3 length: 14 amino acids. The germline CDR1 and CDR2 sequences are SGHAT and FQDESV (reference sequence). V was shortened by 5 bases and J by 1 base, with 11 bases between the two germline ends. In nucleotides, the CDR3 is TGTGCCAGCAGCCTAATGGGACAGAACACTGAAGCTTTCTTT. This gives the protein CASSLMGQNTEAFF. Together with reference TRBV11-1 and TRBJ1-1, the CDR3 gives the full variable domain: EAEVAQSPRYKITEKSQAVAFWCDPISGHATLYWYRQILGQGPELLVQFQDESVVDDSQLPKDRFSAERLKGVDSTLKIQPAELGDSAMYLCASSLMGQNTEAFFGQGTRLTVV.

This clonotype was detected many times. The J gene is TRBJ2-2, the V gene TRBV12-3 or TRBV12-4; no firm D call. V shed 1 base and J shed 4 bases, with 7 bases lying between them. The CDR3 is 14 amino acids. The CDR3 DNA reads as TGTGCCAGCAGTTTAGAGTCCCGCACCGGGGAGCTGTTTTTT. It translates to CASSLESRTGELFF.

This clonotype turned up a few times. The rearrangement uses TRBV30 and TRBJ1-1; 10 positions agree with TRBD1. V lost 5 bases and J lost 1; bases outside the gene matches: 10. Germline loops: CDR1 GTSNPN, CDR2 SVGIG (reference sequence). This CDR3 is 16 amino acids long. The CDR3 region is CAWVNRDRGTNTEAFF. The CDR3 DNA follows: TGTGCCTGGGTGAACCGGGACAGGGGAACGAACACTGAAGCTTTCTTT.

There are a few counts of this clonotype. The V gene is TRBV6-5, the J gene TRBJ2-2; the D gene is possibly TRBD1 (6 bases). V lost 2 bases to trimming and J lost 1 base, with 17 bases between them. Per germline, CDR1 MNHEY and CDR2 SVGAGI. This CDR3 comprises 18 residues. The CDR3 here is CASSYNFGLDRNTGELFF. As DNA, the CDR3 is TGTGCCAGCAGTTACAATTTCGGTTTGGACAGGAACACCGGGGAGCTGTTTTTT.

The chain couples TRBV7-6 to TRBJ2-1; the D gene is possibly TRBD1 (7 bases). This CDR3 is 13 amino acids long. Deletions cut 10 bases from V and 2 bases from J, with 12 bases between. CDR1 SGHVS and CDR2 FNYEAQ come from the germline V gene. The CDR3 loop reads CAIQGGAYNEQFF. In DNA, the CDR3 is TGTGCCATTCAGGGGGGAGCCTACAATGAGCAGTTCTTC.

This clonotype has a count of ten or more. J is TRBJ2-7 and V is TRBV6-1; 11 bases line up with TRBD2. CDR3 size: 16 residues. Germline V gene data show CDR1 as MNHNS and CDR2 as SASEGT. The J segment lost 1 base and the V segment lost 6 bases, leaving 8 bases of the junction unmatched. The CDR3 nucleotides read TGTGCCAGCAGCCCTACTAGCGGGAGTATATCCTACGAGCAGTACTTC. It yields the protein CASSPTSGSISYEQYF.

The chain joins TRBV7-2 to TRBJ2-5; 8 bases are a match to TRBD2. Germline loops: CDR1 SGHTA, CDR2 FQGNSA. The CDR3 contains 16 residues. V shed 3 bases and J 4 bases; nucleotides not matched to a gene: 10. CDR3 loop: CASSLEIAGTRETQYF. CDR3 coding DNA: TGTGCCAGCAGCTTGGAAATAGCGGGGACCCGAGAGACCCAGTACTTC.

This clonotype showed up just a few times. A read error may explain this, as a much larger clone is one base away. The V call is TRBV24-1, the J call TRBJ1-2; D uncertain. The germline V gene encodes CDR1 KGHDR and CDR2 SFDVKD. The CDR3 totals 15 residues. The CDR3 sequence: CAASDTDGLGYGYTF. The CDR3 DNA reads TGTGCCGCCAGTGACACCGACGGGCTAGGGTATGGCTACACCTTC.

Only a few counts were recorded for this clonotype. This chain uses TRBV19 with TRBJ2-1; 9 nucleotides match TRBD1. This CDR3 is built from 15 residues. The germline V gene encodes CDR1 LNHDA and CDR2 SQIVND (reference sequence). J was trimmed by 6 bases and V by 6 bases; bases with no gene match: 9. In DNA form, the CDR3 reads TGTGCCAGTAGACCCCGGGACAGGGTAGGCAATGAGCAGTTCTTC. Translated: CASRPRDRVGNEQFF.

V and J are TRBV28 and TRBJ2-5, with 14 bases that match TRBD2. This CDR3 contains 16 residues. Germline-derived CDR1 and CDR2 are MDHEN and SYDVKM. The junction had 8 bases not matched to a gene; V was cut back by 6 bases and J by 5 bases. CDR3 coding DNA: TGTGCCAGCAGCCCGACTAGCGGGGGGGCCGAGGAGACCCAGTACTTC. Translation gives CASSPTSGGAEETQYF.

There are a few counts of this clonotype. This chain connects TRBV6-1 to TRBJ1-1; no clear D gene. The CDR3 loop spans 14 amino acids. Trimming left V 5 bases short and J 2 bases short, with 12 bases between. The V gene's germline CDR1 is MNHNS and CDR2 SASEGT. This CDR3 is CASSRWTRNTEAFF. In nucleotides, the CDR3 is TGTGCCAGCAGTCGTTGGACCCGCAACACTGAAGCTTTCTTT.

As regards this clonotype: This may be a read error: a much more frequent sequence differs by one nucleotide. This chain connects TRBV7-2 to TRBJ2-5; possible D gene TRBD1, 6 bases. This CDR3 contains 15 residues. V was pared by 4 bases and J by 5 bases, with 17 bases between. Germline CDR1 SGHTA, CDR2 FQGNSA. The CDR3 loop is CTSSWDNRVGETQYF. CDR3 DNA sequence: TGTACCAGCAGCTGGGATAACAGGGTAGGGGAGACCCAGTACTTC.